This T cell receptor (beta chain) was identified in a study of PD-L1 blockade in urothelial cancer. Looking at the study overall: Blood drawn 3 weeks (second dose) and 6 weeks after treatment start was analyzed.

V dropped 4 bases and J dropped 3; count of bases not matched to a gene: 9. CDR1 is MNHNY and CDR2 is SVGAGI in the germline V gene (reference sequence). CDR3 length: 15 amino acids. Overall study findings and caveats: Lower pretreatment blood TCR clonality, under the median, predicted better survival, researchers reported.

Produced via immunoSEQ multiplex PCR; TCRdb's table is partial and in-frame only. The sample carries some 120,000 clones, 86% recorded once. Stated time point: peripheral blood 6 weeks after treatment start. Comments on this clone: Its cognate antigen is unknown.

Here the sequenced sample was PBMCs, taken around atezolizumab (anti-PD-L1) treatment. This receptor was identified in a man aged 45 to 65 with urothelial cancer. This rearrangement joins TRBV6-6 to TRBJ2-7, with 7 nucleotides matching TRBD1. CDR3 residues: CASSFHRDRFYEQYF. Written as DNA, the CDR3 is TGTGCCAGCAGTTTCCATCGGGACAGATTCTACGAGCAGTACTTC.